One T cell receptor beta chain is described in this entry. Its binding antigen is unknown. Base quality data are lacking; no much larger clone is found one base away. Library creation used 5' RACE. TCRdb names Illumina HiSeq 2500 as the instrument used. The second PCR ran for roughly 7 to 12 cycles and used a J-beta primer mix along with a sample-barcoded 5' primer. Each TCR beta cDNA molecule received a unique molecular identifier from a template-switch 5' adaptor carrying 12 random nucleotides. Each sample yielded at least 3 million CDR3-containing paired-end reads. All of the RNA was converted into first-strand cDNA using the Mint cDNA synthesis kit, with a TRBC-specific oligonucleotide serving as the primer. All cDNA was treated with uracil-DNA glycosylase and then went through a first 18-cycle PCR with the universal primers M1SS and BC2_uni_R. Per the authors' processing: For normalization, 1 million high-quality reads, each with a distinct molecular identifier, were randomly selected from each sample. Instead of being binned into consensus sequences, reads that shared molecular identifiers were thrown out. MiTCR, run with a Q25 quality threshold and the strictest error-elimination algorithm, handled CDR3 identification, clonotype clustering and error correction. Lower-bound total TCR beta diversity was estimated with a nonparametric unseen species model using Euler transformation. TCRdb ran its own pipeline on the public reads, namely fastp trimming at Q25 and MiXCR clone calling, and kept in-frame beta chains. When rows share a CDR3 protein, they turn into one entry using the most common DNA and genes. These V and J calls derive from TCRdb rather than the authors' analysis. Across this sample there are around 1,600,000 distinct CDR3 sequences, with approximately 43% seen only once. Under 5% of the sample is taken by the ten largest.

This sample stems from a study of blood T cells in healthy people across ages (dated by TCRdb to the mid-2010s). For the wider study: In model experiments, roughly one uniquely barcoded TCR beta cDNA molecule per two T cells was captured by template switching. To track age-related changes in TCR beta repertoire diversity, the study relied on deep sequencing normalized with unique cDNA molecular identifiers. Four age groups were formed from the donors: young (average approximately 15 years), middle-aged (around 41), aged (around 68) and long-lived (about 80). To avoid experimental bias, donors of different ages were distributed randomly across sequencing lanes. For two donors (one aged 18 to 30 and one aged 80 or older), the study analyzed two additional independent replicas of 1 million unique cDNA reads from the same blood draw.

Findings and caveats that apply to the study as a whole: Because the CMV infection status of the donors was unknown, age-related changes in expanded clonotypes may potentially have been confounded. Estimates of total diversity based on one million sequenced T cells were considered lower bounds and underestimates. As age increased, observed TCR beta diversity per million T cells dropped in a roughly linear way, and a significant reduction was already evident by age approximately 40. The percentage of naive T cells measured by flow cytometry correlated strongly with observed TCR beta diversity. The long-lived group showed more naive CD4+ T cells, fewer expanded clones and increased TCR diversity than the aged group, suggesting age selection. Since profiling was done on bulk unsorted PBMCs, naive and antigen-experienced compartments could not be conclusively compared.

The germline V gene supplies CDR1 MNHNS and CDR2 SASEGT. Ends trimmed: V by 2 bases, J by 0 bases; bases unmatched to a gene: 7. The CDR3 numbers 18 residues from cysteine through phenylalanine. Only the CDR3 region is kept as DNA, spanning 54 bases read in frame from base 1. Donors were a few dozen systemically healthy Caucasian individuals from Russia aged 6 to 90 years. Around 10 milliliters of peripheral blood were collected from each donor into EDTA-treated Vacutainer tubes. Ficoll-Paque density-gradient centrifugation was used to isolate PBMCs, with at least 6.5 million per sample. Total RNA, at least 6 micrograms per sample, was extracted from PBMCs with Trizol reagent. The percentages of naive CD45RAhigh/CD27high T cells were determined by flow cytometry on a PBMC aliquot from every donor.

This clonotype was obtained from a woman aged 18-35 years in good health. The material sequenced was blood. In this chain, TRBV6-1 is recombined with TRBJ1-6, with 7 junctional bases fitting TRBD1. The CDR3 in this case is CASSENRGVDSYNSPLHF. The DNA sequence reads TGTGCCAGCAGTGAAAACAGGGGAGTTGACTCCTATAATTCACCCCTCCACTTT.